Here is one T cell receptor (beta chain) with its context. The entry originates in a study of blood T cell repertoires in COVID-19. About the research overall: From the United States, Italy and Spain came samples of acute and convalescent COVID-19. Sources were T cells, B-cell-depleted T cells, or PBMCs; the material itself was cDNA or gDNA.

J lost 6 bases, V lost 4 bases, and 6 bases had no gene match. CDR3 length: 15 residues. Looked up from germline, CDR1 is LGHDT and CDR2 is YNNKEL (reference sequence). As handled by the study authors: Reference gene primer amplification gave estimated nucleated cell counts. Some clones are missing from TCRdb's copy, which holds only in-frame ones; the method was immunoSEQ multiplex PCR. The V and J calls and the clone size are those of that table, but D and trimming were determined from the DNA. Among hundreds of thousands of clones listed, approximately 83% were seen once. The sequence was obtained from a woman aged 25 to 39 who had recovered from COVID-19. This chain connects TRBV3-1 (or the pseudogene TRBV3-2) to TRBJ1-1, with 12 bases aligning to TRBD1. Sample: peripheral blood. In nucleotides, the CDR3 is TGTGCCAGCAGCCCCGTTAGGGACAGGGGGCCTGAAGCTTTCTTT. It encodes CASSPVRDRGPEAFF.